This is a list of T cell receptor beta chains from one sample in a study of OX40 agonist ivuxolimab in advanced cancers. TCRdb's copy holds only in-frame clones and misses some; the assay was immunoSEQ multiplex PCR. The sample carries 70,000 or so clones, approximately 90% recorded once. Source: CD4+ or CD8+ T cells sorted from blood, taken in a trial of the OX40 agonist ivuxolimab. Source of these receptors: an adult with an advanced solid tumor such as melanoma, head and neck, liver or kidney cancer. CDR3s include the opening cysteine and the closing phenylalanine or tryptophan. Fields, in order: D gene, J gene, V gene, clone size, CDR3 DNA, CDR3 protein. The D gene is left open where the match is weak. Size is stated for part of the rows, as once, few or many counts, or as a class when the clone is expanded.

>.|TRBJ1-5|TRBV6-5|.
TGTGCCAGCAGTTACCTGGCCTCTGGACAGCCCCAGCATTTT
CASSYLASGQPQHF
>.|TRBJ1-1|TRBV28|.
TGTGCCAGCAGTTTAGACAGACGGGGGACTGAAGCTTTCTTT
CASSLDRRGTEAFF
>.|TRBJ1-1|TRBV7-7|once
TGTGCTAGCAGCTTATTAGGCCACAACACTGAAGCTTTCTTT
CASSLLGHNTEAFF
>TRBD2|TRBJ2-4|TRBV11-3|.
TGTGCCAGCAGCCCCGGTCCTCTAGCGGTGGAAAACATTCAGTACTTC
CASSPGPLAVENIQYF
>TRBD1|TRBJ2-4|TRBV28|.
TGTGCCAGCAGTTTCGGGGTCCGGGACAGGAGAAACATTCAGTACTTC
CASSFGVRDRRNIQYF
>.|TRBJ2-7|TRBV7-2|.
TGTGCCAGCAGCTTAGCGATGGGACAAGCCTACGAGCAGTACTTC
CASSLAMGQAYEQYF
>.|TRBJ2-7|TRBV6-1|once
TGTGCCAGCAGTGAAGCGGGCCCCTACGAGCAGTACTTC
CASSEAGPYEQYF
>.|TRBJ2-2|TRBV7-7|.
TGTGCTAGCAGCTTAGAAAGCGCGGGCGGGGAGCTGTTTTTT
CASSLESAGGELFF
>.|TRBJ1-4|TRBV4-1|once
TGCGCCAGCAGCCGAGTGGGCGCAACTAATGAAAAACTGTTTTTT
CASSRVGATNEKLFF
>.|TRBJ1-1|TRBV5-6|.
TGTGCCAGCACCCCGGGACACGCGAACACTGAAGCTTTCTTT
CASTPGHANTEAFF
>.|TRBJ2-1|TRBV10-3|.
TGTGCCACCCACGGAGCCTACAATGAGCAGTTCTTC
CATHGAYNEQFF
>TRBD2|TRBJ2-7|TRBV4-1|.
TGCGCCAGCAGCCAAGACGGACTAGCTTGGGAGCAGTACTTC
CASSQDGLAWEQYF
>TRBD2|TRBJ2-1|TRBV27|.
TGTGCCAGCAGTTTTAGCGGGTACGAGCAGTTCTTC
CASSFSGYEQFF
>.|TRBJ1-4|TRBV7-2|.
TGTGCCAGCAGCTTCGAGGACAGTCTTAGGGGGGATGAAAAACTGTTTTTT
CASSFEDSLRGDEKLFF
>.|TRBJ1-2|TRBV4-1|few
TGCGCCAGCAGCCAAGTGCACAGCGACCACTATGGCTACACCTTC
CASSQVHSDHYGYTF
>.|TRBJ2-7|TRBV4-1|once
TGCGCCAGCAGCCAAGGGCACAACTCCTACGAGCAGTACTTC
CASSQGHNSYEQYF
>.|TRBJ1-3|TRBV27|.
TGTGCCAGCAGTTTCCTGGGGCAGAACACCATATATTTT
CASSFLGQNTIYF
>.|TRBJ2-3|TRBV27|.
TGTGCCACGGGATACGGGACAGATACGCAGTATTTT
CATGYGTDTQYF
>TRBD2|TRBJ2-2|TRBV13|.
TGTGCCAGCAGCGATAGCGGGAGGGCCCCCGGGGAGCTGTTTTTT
CASSDSGRAPGELFF
>.|TRBJ2-2|TRBV5-8|few
TGTGCCAGCAGCTTGCAGGGAGCGACCGGGGAGCTGTTTTTT
CASSLQGATGELFF
>.|TRBJ1-2|TRBV27|once
TGTGCCAGCAGTTTAAGGGACCTTACAGATGGCTACACCTTC
CASSLRDLTDGYTF
>TRBD1|TRBJ2-5|TRBV5-4|.
TGTGCCAGCAGCGATACAGGGGTAGGAGAGACCCAGTACTTC
CASSDTGVGETQYF
>.|TRBJ1-4|TRBV28|.
TGTGCCAGCAAGAGCCAGTGGGGTCGAGAAAAACTGTTTTTT
CASKSQWGREKLFF
>.|TRBJ1-4|TRBV4-1|.
TGCGCCAGCAGCCAAGGCGTAGAGCATCTTAATGAAAAACTGTTTTTT
CASSQGVEHLNEKLFF
>.|TRBJ2-1|TRBV15|.
TGTGCCACCAGCAGAGATCGGGACCTGCGTACACACAATGAGCAGTTCTTC
CATSRDRDLRTHNEQFF
>.|TRBJ2-1|TRBV29-1|.
TGCAGCGTTGTACAGAGGGGAAATGAGCAGTTCTTC
CSVVQRGNEQFF
>TRBD2|TRBJ2-1|TRBV4-2|once
TGTGCCAGCAGCCAAGAAGGCACTAGCGGGAGGCGGTATGATGAGCAGTTCTTC
CASSQEGTSGRRYDEQFF
>.|TRBJ1-4|TRBV5-1|.
TGCGCCAGCCGGGGGAATGGTCCTAATGAAAAACTGTTTTTT
CASRGNGPNEKLFF
>.|TRBJ2-3|TRBV7-9|.
TGTGCCAGCAGCTTCCCTACAGATACGCAGTATTTT
CASSFPTDTQYF
>.|TRBJ2-1|TRBV27|.
TGTGCCAGCAGGAGCGGGTACAATGAGCAGTTCTTC
CASRSGYNEQFF
>TRBD2|TRBJ2-7|TRBV7-4|.
TGTGCCAGCAGCTCCTTAAGTCTAGCGGACTCCTACGAGCAGTACTTC
CASSSLSLADSYEQYF
>.|TRBJ1-1|TRBV7-9|.
TGTGCCAGCAGCTTATACTCAATGGGCACTGAAGCTTTCTTT
CASSLYSMGTEAFF
>.|TRBJ2-7|TRBV6-1|.
TGTGCCAGCAAATCAGGGTCAGAGTACTTC
CASKSGSEYF
>.|TRBJ2-5|TRBV4-3|.
TGCGCCAGCAGCACCGGGAGAACCGCCGAAGAGACCCAGTACTTC
CASSTGRTAEETQYF
>.|TRBJ1-5|TRBV6-1|few
TGTGCCAGCAGTGAAGCATGGGGTTCCAATCAGCCCCAGCATTTT
CASSEAWGSNQPQHF
>.|TRBJ1-1|TRBV4-2|.
TGTGCCAGCAGCCAAGGGTGGCCAAGGGGAACAGGCGTTGGTGAAGCTTTCTTT
CASSQGWPRGTGVGEAFF
>.|TRBJ2-1|TRBV19|many
TGTGCCAGTAGTATCCTTGACGGCCCTTACAATGAGCAGTTCTTC
CASSILDGPYNEQFF
>.|TRBJ1-1|TRBV6-5|.
TGTGCCAGCAGTTACTACGCGGGAGAGGGCACTGAAGCTTTCTTT
CASSYYAGEGTEAFF
>.|TRBJ2-1|TRBV11-3|once
TGTGCCAGCAGCTTAATAGTTGGGGGACAAAATGAGCAGTTCTTC
CASSLIVGGQNEQFF
>.|TRBJ1-5|TRBV27|.
TGTGCCAGCAGCCTCCTAAGTGGCAATCAGCCCCAGCATTTT
CASSLLSGNQPQHF
>TRBD2|TRBJ2-7|TRBV10-3|.
TGTGCCATCAGTGCCTCGGGTAGCGGGAGTCTCGACGAGCAGTACTTC
CAISASGSGSLDEQYF
>.|TRBJ2-2|TRBV27|once
TGTGCCAGCAGGGTAGACAGGCCGAACACCGGGGAGCTGTTTTTT
CASRVDRPNTGELFF
>.|TRBJ2-1|TRBV27|.
TGTGCCAGCAGTTTTCTCGCAGACTACAATGAGCAGTTCTTC
CASSFLADYNEQFF
>.|TRBJ2-7|TRBV6-5|.
TGTGCCAGCAGTTATCGGGTTAGCTCCTACGAGCAGTACTTC
CASSYRVSSYEQYF
>TRBD2|TRBJ2-7|TRBV10-2|once
TGCGCCAGCAGTTTGTCTAGCGGAGAGCTCTACGAGCAGTACTTC
CASSLSSGELYEQYF
>TRBD2|TRBJ2-3|TRBV6-1|once
TGTGCCAGCAGTGATAGTCTGCTAGCGGGAGGGCCTGTCACAGATACGCAGTATTTT
CASSDSLLAGGPVTDTQYF
>.|TRBJ2-3|TRBV7-3|.
TGTGCCAGCAGCTTAGGCGAAAGCACAGATACGCAGTATTTT
CASSLGESTDTQYF
>.|TRBJ1-2|TRBV7-2|few
TGTGCCAGCAGACAGGGATCCCACTATGGCTACACCTTC
CASRQGSHYGYTF